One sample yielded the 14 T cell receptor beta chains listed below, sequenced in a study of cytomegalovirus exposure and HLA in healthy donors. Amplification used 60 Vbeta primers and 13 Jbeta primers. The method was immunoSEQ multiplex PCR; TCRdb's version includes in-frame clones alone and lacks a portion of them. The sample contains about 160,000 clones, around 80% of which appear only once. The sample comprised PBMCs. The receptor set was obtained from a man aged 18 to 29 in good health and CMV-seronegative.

The CDR3 loop reads CSVTQVNEQYF. The CDR3 bases are TGCAGCGTTACCCAGGTGAACGAGCAGTACTTC. The rearrangement uses TRBV29-1 and TRBJ2-7; D ambiguous. Germline V lookup: CDR1 SQVTM, CDR2 ANQGSEA. V lost 5 bases and J 5 bases, leaving 10 bases between the germline ends. The CDR3 is 11 residues long.

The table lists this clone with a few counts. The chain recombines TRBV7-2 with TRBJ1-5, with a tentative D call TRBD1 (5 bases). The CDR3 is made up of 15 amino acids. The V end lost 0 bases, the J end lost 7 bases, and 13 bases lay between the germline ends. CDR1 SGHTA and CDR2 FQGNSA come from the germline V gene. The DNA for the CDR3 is TGTGCCAGCAGCTTAGCAGTCAGGGCAGGACAGCCCCAGCATTTT. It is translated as CASSLAVRAGQPQHF.

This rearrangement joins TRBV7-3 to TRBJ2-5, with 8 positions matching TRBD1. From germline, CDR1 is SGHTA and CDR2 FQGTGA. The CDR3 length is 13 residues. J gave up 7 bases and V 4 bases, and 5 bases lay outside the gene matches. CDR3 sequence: CASSSQGVRTQYF. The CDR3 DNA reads TGTGCCAGCAGCTCACAGGGGGTTCGGACCCAGTACTTC.

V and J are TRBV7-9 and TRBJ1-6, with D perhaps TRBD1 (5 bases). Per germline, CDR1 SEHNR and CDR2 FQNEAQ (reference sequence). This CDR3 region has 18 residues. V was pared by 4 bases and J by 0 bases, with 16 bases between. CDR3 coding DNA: TGTGCCAGCAGCTCGCCCTCCGGGACTCCCTCCTATAATTCACCCCTCCACTTT. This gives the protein CASSSPSGTPSYNSPLHF.

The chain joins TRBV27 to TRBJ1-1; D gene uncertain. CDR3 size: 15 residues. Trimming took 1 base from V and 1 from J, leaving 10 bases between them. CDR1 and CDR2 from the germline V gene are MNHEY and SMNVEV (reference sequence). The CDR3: CASSLFDISNTEAFF. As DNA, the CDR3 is TGTGCCAGCAGTTTATTCGACATTTCGAACACTGAAGCTTTCTTT.

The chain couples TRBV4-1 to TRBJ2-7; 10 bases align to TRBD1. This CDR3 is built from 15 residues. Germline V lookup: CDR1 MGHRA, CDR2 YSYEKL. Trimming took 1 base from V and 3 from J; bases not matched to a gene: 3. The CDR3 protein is CASSQVGTGVYEQYF. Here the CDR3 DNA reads TGCGCCAGCAGCCAAGTTGGGACAGGGGTCTACGAGCAGTACTTC.

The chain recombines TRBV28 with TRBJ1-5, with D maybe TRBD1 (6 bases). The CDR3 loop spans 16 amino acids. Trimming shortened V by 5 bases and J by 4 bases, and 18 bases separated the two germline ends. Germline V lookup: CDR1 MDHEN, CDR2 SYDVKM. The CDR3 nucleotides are TGTGCCAGCAGTCCCGCAGGGGCGCCTGGTAATCAGCCCCAGCATTTT. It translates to CASSPAGAPGNQPQHF.

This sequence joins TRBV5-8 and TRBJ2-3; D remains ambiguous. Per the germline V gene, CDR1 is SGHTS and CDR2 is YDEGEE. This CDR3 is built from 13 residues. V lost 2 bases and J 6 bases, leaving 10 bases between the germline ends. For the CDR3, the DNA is TGTGCCAGCAGCTTCGCGCAGAGGGATACGCAGTATTTT. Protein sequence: CASSFAQRDTQYF.

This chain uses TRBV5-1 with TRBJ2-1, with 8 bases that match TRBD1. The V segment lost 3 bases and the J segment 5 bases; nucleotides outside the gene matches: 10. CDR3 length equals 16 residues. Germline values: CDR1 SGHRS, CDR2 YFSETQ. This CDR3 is CASSSPPGGVNNEQFF. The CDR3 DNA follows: TGCGCCAGCAGCTCCCCCCCAGGGGGCGTCAACAATGAGCAGTTCTTC.

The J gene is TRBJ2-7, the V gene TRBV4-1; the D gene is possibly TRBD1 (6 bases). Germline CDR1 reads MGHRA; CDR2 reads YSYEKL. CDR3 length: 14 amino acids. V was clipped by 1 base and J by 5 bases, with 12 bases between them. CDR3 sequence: CASSQGTGLDEQYF. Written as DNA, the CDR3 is TGCGCCAGCAGCCAAGGAACAGGGTTGGACGAGCAGTACTTC.

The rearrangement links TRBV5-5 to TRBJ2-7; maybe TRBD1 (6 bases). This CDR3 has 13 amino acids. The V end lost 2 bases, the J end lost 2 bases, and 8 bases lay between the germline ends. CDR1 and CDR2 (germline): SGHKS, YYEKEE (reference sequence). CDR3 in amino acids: CASSFGGAYEQYF. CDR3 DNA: TGTGCCAGCAGCTTTGGGGGCGCCTACGAGCAGTACTTC.

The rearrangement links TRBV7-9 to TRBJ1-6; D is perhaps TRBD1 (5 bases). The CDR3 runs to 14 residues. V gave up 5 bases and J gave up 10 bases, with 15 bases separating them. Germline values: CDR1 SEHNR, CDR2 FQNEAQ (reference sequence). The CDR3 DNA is TGTGCCAGCAGCCCCGGGAGGGGAGGGTCACCCCTCCACTTT. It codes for CASSPGRGGSPLHF.

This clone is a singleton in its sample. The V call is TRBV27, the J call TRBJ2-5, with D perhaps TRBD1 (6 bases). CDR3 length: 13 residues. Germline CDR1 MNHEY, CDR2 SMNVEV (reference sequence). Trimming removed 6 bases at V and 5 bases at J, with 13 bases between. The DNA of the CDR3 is TGTGCCAGCAGCTCTACAGGGCGGGAGACCCAGTACTTC. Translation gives CASSSTGRETQYF.

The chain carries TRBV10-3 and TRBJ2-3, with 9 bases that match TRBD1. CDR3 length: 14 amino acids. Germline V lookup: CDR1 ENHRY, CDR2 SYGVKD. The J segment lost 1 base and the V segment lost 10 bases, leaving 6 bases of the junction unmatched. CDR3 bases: TGTGCCACCGGGACAGGGATTGGCACAGATACGCAGTATTTT. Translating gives CATGTGIGTDTQYF.